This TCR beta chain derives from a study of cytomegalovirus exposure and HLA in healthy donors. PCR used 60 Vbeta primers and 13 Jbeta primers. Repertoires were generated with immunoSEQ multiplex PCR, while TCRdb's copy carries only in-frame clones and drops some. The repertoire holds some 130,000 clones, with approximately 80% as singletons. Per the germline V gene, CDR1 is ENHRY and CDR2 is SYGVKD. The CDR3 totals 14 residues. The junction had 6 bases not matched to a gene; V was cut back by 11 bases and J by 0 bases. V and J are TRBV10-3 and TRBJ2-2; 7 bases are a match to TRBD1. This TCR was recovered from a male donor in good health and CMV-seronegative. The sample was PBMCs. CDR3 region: CAARQGSNTGELFF. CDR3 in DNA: TGTGCCGCCCGACAGGGTTCGAACACCGGGGAGCTGTTTTTT.